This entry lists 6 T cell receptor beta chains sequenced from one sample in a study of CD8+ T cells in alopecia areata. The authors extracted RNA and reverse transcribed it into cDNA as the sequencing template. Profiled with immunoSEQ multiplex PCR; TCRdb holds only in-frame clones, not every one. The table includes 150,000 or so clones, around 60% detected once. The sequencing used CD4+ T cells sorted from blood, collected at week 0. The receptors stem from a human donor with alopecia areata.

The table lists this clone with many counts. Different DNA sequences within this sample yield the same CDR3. The CDR3 spells CASSPRQGAGNTIYF. The CDR3 DNA is TGTGCCAGCAGCCCCCGACAGGGGGCTGGAAACACCATATATTTT. The V call is TRBV7-8, the J call TRBJ1-3, with TRBD1 matching 9 bases. The CDR3 runs to 15 residues. From germline, CDR1 is SGHVS and CDR2 FQNEAQ. V shed 5 bases, J shed 2 bases, and the junction held 4 bases outside the gene matches.

CDR3 region: CASRQGAWEQYF. The CDR3 DNA sequence: TGTGCCAGCAGACAGGGGGCTTGGGAGCAGTACTTC. The chain uses TRBV6-6 and TRBJ2-7, with TRBD1 identical over 9 bases. V was clipped by 6 bases and J by 7 bases; unmatched bases: 4. The CDR3 is 12 amino acids. Germline V lookup: CDR1 MNHNY, CDR2 SVGAGI (reference sequence).

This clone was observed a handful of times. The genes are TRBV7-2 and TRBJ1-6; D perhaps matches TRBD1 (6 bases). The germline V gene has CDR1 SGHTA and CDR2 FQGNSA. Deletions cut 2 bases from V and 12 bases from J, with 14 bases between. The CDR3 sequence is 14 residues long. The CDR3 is CASSLSLQGLPLHF. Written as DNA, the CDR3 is TGTGCCAGCAGCTTAAGTCTACAGGGTCTACCCCTCCACTTT.

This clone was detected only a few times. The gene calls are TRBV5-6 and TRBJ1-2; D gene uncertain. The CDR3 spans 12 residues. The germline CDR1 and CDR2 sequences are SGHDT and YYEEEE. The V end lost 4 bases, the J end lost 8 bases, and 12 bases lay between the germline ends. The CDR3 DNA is TGTGCCAGCAGCCTAATGGAGGGAGGCTACACCTTC. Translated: CASSLMEGGYTF.

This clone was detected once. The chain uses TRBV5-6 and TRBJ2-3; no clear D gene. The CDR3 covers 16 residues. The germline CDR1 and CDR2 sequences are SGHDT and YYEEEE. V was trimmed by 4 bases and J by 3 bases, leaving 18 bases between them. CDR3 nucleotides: TGTGCCAGCAGCGCGACCCCCGCTGAGGTTACAGATACGCAGTATTTT. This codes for CASSATPAEVTDTQYF.

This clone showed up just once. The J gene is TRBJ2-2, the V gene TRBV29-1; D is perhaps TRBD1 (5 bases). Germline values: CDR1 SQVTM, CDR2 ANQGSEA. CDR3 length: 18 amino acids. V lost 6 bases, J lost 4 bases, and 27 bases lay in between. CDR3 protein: CSVDHPRQTQGSTGELFF. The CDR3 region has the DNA TGCAGCGTGGACCACCCAAGGCAGACCCAGGGTAGCACCGGGGAGCTGTTTTTT.